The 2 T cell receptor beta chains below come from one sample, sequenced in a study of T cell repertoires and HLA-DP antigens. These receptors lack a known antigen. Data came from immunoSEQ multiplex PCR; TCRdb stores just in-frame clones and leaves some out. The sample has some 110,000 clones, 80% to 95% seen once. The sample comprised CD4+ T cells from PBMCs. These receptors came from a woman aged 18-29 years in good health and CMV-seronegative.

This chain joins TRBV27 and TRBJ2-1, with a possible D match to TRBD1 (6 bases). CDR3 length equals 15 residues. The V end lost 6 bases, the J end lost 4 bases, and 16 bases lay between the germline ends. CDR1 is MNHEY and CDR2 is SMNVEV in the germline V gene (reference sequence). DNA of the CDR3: TGTGCCAGCAGCCCGGGACACCAGGGGTACAATGAGCAGTTCTTC. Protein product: CASSPGHQGYNEQFF.

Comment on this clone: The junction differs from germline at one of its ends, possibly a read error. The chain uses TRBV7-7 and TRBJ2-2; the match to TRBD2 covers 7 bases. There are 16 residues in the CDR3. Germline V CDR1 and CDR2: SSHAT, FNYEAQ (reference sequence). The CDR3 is CASSLSPLGGTGELFF. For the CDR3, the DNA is TGTGCTAGCAGCTTAAGCCCCTTGGGGGGGACCGGGGAGCTGTTTTTT. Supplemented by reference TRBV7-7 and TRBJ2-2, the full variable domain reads GAGVSQSPRYKVTKRGQDVTLRCDPISSHATLYWYQQALGQGPEFLTYFNYEAQPDKSGLPSDRFSAERPEGSISTLTIQRTEQRDSAMYRCASSLSPLGGTGELFFGEGSRLTVL.